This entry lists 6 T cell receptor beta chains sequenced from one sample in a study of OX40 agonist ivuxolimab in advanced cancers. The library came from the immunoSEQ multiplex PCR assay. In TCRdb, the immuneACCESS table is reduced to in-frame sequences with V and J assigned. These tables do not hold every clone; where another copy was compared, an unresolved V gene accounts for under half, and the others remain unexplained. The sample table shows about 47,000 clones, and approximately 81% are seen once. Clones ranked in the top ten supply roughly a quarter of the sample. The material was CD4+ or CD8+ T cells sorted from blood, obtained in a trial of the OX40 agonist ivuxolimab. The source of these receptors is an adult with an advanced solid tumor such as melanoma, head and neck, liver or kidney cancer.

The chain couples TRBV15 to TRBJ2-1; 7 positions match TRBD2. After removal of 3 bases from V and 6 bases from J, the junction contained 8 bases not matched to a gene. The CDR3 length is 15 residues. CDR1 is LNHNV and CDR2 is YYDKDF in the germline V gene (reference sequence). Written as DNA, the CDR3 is TGTGCCACCAGCAGCGGGCTAGCGGAGGCCAATGAGCAGTTCTTC. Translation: CATSSGLAEANEQFF.

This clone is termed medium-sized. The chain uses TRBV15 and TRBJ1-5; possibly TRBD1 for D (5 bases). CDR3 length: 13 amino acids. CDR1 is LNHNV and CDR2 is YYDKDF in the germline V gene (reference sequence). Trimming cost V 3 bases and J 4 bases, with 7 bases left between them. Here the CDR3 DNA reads TGTGCCACCAGCAGCCACAGGAATCAGCCCCAGCATTTT. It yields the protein CATSSHRNQPQHF.

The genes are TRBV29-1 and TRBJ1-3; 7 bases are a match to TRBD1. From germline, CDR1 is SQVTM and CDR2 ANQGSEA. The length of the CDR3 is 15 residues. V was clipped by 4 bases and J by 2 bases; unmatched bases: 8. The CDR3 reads CSVGQGVYPGNTIYF. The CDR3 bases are TGCAGCGTTGGGCAGGGGGTATACCCTGGAAACACCATATATTTT.

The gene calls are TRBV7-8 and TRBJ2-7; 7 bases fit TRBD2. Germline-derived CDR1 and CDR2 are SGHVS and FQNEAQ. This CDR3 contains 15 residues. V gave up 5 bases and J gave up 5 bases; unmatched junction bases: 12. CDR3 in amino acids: CASSPVGGRVDEQYF. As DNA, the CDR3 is TGTGCCAGCAGCCCTGTGGGCGGGAGAGTCGACGAGCAGTACTTC.

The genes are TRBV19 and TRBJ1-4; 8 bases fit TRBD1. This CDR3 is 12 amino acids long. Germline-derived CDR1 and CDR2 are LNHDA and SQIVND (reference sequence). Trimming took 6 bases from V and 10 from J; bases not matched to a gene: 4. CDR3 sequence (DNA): TGTGCCAGTAGCCGAACAGGGGGAAAACTGTTTTTT. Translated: CASSRTGGKLFF. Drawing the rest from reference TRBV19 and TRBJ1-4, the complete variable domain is DGGITQSPKYLFRKEGQNVTLSCEQNLNHDAMYWYRQDPGQGLRLIYYSQIVNDFQKGDIAEGYSVSREKKESFPLTVTSAQKNPTAFYLCASSRTGGKLFFGSGTQLSVL.

The CDR3 here is CASSPLASSGAFF. The CDR3 DNA sequence: TGTGCCAGCAGCCCCCTCGCCTCCTCTGGGGCTTTCTTT. V gene TRBV7-3 combines with J gene TRBJ1-1; no clear D. The ends were cut back, 5 bases at V and 11 bases at J, with 18 bases in the middle. CDR1 is SGHTA and CDR2 is FQGTGA in the germline V gene. The CDR3 length is 13 residues. The full variable domain, rest sourced from reference TRBV7-3 and TRBJ1-1, is GAGVSQTPSNKVTEKGKYVELRCDPISGHTALYWYRQSLGQGPEFLIYFQGTGAADDSGLPNDRFFAVRPEGSVSTLKIQRTERGDSAVYLCASSPLASSGAFFGQGTRLTVV.